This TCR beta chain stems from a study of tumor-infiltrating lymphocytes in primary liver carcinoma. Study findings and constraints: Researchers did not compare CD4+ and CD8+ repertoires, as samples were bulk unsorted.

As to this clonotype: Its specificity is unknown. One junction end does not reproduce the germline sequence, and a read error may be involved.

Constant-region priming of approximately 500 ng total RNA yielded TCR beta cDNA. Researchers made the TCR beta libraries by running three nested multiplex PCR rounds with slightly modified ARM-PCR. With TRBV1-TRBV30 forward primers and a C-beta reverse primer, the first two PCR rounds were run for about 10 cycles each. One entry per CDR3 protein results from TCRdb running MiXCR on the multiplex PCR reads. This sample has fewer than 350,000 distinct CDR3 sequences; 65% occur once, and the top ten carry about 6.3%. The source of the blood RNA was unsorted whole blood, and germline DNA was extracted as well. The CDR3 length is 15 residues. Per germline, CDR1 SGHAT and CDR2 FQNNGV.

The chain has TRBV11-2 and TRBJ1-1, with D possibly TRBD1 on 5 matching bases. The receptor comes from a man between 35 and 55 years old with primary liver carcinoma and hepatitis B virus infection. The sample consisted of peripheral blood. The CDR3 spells CASRPSGVTDTEAFF. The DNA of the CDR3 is TGTGCCAGCAGACCCTCGGGGGTCACGGACACTGAAGCGTTCTTT.